Listed below are T cell receptor beta chains from one sample, sequenced in a study of CD8+CD57+ T cells in acquired aplastic anemia. TCRdb used MiXCR to reprocess the reads, holding one entry per CDR3 protein. The sample lists about 290,000 distinct CDR3 sequences; 56% were seen once. Sequencing used sorted CD4+, CD8+, or CD8+CD57+ T cells (not recorded which) from PBMCs. These receptors all come from a human donor with aplastic anemia. Both conserved end residues are part of each CDR3.

CASSSLGSNYGYTF TRBJ1-2 TRBV12-3/TRBV12-4
CSVAYPNTGELFF TRBJ2-2 TRBV29-1
CASRVTGLGEQYF TRBJ2-7 TRBV2
CASGDPGQGTYEQYF TRBJ2-7 TRBV7-9
CSARGVGDAEAFF TRBJ1-1 TRBV20-1
CASSFDRENYGYTF TRBJ1-2 TRBV5-1
CASSQGSGGVYEQYF TRBJ2-7 TRBV7-2
CASSEYDSWNTEAFF TRBJ1-1 TRBV25-1
CASSHLAGDGPRGNTIYF TRBJ1-3 TRBV9
CASSFSGESYNEQFF TRBJ2-1 TRBV5-1
CASSSRTGKLYEQYF TRBJ2-7 TRBV12-3/TRBV12-4
CSVALAVDYEQYF TRBJ2-7 TRBV20-1
CASSSRVEQYF TRBJ2-7 TRBV7-8
CASSQDGPRQNEQFF TRBJ2-1 TRBV4-1
CATSIKAYNEQFF TRBJ2-1 TRBV15
CASSQVRYTEAFF TRBJ1-1 TRBV4-1
CSAREGTGYNEQFF TRBJ2-1 TRBV20-1
CSAMSENEAFF TRBJ1-1 TRBV20-1
CSARSGQAQGLNIQYF TRBJ2-4 TRBV20-1
CASSPSERTYGYTF TRBJ1-2 TRBV3-1
CASSRPTQAGPSYEQYF TRBJ2-7 TRBV7-2
CSAPRTSKETQYF TRBJ2-5 TRBV20-1
CASRERGPRYEQYF TRBJ2-7 TRBV10-1
CASSIPGPNIQYF TRBJ2-4 TRBV19
CATSSGGRGGYEQYF TRBJ2-7 TRBV15
CASSQDSSSTDTQYF TRBJ2-3 TRBV4-1
CASSLGLAGGGEQFF TRBJ2-1 TRBV7-3
CASSLDGLDSTDTQYF TRBJ2-3 TRBV6-1
CSAVRGVSSGYTF TRBJ1-2 TRBV20-1
CATTSGALSYEQYF TRBJ2-7 TRBV10-3
CATSSHFEQYF TRBJ2-7 TRBV15
CASSFSQGGTYEQYF TRBJ2-7 TRBV5-5
CASKVGLGYNEQFF TRBJ2-1 TRBV19
CASSLSGDNQPQHF TRBJ1-5 TRBV12-5
CASSLPGRLETQYF TRBJ2-5 TRBV5-4
CASSLTGAGGAENTEAFF TRBJ1-1 TRBV19
CASRGTGDTSPLHF TRBJ1-6 TRBV12-3/TRBV12-4
CSARAPDTLSYEQYF TRBJ2-7 TRBV20-1
CASSLKELAFF TRBJ1-1 TRBV28
CASSARGDTDTQYF TRBJ2-3 TRBV2
CSVSDRGFYEQYF TRBJ2-7 TRBV29-1
CASSVPLSSGNTF TRBJ1-2 TRBV5-1